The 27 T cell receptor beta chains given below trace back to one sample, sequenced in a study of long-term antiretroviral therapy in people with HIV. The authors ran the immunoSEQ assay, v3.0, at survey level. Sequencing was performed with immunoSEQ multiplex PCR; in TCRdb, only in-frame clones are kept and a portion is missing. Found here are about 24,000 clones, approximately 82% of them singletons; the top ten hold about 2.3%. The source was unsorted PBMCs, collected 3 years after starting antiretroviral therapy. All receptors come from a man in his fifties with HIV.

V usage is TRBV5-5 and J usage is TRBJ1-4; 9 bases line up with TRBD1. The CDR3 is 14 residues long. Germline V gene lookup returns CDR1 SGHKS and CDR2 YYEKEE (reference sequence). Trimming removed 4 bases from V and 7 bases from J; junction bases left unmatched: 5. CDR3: CASSHRQGGEKLFF. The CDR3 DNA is TGTGCCAGCAGCCATCGACAGGGGGGTGAAAAACTGTTTTTT.

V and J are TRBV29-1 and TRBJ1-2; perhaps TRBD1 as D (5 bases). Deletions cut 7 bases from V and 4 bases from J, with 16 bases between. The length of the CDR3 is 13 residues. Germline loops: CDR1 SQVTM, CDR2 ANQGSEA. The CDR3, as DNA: TGCAGCGCAGAGGGTTGGGGGAGCTATGGCTACACCTTC. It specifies CSAEGWGSYGYTF.

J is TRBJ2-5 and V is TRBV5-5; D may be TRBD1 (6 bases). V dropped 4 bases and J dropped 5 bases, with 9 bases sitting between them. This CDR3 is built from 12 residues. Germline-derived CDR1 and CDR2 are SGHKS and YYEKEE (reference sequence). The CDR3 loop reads CASSRQEETQYF. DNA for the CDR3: TGTGCCAGCAGCCGACAGGAGGAGACCCAGTACTTC.

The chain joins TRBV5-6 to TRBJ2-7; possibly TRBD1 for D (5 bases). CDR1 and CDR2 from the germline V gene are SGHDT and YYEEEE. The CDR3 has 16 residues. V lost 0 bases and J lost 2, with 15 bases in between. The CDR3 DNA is TGTGCCAGCAGCTTGGCTCGGGCAGGGCCCACCTACGAGCAGTACTTC. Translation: CASSLARAGPTYEQYF.

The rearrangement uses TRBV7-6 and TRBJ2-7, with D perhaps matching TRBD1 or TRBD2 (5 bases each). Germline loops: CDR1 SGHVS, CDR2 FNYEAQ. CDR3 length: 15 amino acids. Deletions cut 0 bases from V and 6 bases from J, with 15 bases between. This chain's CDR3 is CASSLAVGGVGEQYF. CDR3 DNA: TGTGCCAGCAGCTTAGCGGTTGGGGGAGTAGGCGAGCAGTACTTC.

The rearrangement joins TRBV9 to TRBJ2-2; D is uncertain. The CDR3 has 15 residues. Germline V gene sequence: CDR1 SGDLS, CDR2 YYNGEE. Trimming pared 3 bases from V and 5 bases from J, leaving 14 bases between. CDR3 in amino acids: CASSADILGTGELFF. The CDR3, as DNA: TGTGCCAGCAGCGCCGACATCCTTGGGACCGGGGAGCTGTTTTTT.

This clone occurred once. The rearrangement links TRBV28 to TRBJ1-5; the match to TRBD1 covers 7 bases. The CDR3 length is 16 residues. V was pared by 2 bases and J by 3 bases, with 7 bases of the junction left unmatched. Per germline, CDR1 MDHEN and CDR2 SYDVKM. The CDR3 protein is CASSLLRDSYNQPQHF. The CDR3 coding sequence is TGTGCCAGCAGTTTACTTAGGGACAGTTACAATCAGCCCCAGCATTTT.

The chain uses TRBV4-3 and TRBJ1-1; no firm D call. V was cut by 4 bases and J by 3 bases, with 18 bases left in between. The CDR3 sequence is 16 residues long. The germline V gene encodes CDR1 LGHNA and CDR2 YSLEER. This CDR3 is CASSPYRVLADTEAFF. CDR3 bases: TGCGCCAGCAGCCCGTACCGGGTTTTGGCGGACACTGAAGCTTTCTTT.

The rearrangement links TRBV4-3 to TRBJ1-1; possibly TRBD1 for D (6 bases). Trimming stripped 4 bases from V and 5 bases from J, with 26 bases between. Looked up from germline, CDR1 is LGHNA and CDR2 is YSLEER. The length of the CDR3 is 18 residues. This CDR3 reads CASSPTGGGRGSITEAFF. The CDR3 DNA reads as TGCGCCAGCAGCCCTACTGGGGGGGGCCGGGGGTCGATTACTGAAGCTTTCTTT.

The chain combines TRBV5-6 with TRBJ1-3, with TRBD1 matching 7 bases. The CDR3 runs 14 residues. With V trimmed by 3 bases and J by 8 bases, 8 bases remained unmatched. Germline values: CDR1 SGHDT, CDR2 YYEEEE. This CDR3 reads CASSYRTGADTIYF. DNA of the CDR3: TGTGCCAGCAGCTATAGAACAGGGGCAGACACCATATATTTT.

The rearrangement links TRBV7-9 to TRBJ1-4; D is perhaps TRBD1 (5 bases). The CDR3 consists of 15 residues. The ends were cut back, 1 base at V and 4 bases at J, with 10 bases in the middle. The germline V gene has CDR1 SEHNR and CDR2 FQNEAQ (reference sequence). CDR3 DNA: TGTGCCAGCAGCTTAGATGGGGCGCGTAATGAAAAACTGTTTTTT. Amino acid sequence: CASSLDGARNEKLFF.

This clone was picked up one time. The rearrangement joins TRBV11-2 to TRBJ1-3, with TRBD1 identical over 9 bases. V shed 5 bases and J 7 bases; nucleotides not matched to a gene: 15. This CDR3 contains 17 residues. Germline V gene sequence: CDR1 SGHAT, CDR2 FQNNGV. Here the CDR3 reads CASSVARDRDFSNTIYF. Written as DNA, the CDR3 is TGTGCCAGCAGCGTAGCCCGGGACAGGGACTTCAGTAACACCATATATTTT. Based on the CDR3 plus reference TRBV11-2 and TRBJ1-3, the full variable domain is EAGVAQSPRYKIIEKRQSVAFWCNPISGHATLYWYQQILGQGPKLLIQFQNNGVVDDSQLPKDRFSAERLKGVDSTLKIQPAKLEDSAVYLCASSVARDRDFSNTIYFGEGSWLTVV.

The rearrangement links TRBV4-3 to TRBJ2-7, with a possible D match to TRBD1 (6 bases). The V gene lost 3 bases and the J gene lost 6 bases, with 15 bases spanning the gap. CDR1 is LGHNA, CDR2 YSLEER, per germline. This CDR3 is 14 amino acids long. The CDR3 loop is CASSHLSQGSEQYF. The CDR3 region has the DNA TGCGCCAGCAGCCATCTCTCGCAGGGGAGCGAGCAGTACTTC.

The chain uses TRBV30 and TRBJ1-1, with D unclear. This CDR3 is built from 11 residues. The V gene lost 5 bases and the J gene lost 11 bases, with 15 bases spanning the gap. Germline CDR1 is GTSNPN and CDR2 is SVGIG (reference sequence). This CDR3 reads CAWDRGEKAFF. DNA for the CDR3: TGTGCCTGGGACCGAGGCGAGAAGGCTTTCTTT.

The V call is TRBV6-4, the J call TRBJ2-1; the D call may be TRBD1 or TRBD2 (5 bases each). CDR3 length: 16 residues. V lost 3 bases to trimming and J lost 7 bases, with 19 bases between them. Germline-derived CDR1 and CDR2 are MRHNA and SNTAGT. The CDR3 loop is CASSEGGGTSGNEQFF. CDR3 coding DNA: TGTGCCAGCAGTGAAGGTGGGGGAACCTCTGGGAATGAGCAGTTCTTC.

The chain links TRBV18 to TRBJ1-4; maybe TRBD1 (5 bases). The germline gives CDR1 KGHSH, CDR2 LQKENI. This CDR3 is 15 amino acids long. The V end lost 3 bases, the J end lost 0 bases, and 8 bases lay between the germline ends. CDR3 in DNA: TGTGCCAGCTCACCTTGGGGGTCAACTAATGAAAAACTGTTTTTT. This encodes CASSPWGSTNEKLFF.

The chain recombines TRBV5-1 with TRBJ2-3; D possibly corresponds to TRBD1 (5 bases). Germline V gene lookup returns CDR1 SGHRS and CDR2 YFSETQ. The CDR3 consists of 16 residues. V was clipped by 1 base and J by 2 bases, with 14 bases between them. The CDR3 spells CASSLRNDSPTDTQYF. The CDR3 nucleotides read TGCGCCAGCAGCTTGAGGAATGACAGTCCCACAGATACGCAGTATTTT.

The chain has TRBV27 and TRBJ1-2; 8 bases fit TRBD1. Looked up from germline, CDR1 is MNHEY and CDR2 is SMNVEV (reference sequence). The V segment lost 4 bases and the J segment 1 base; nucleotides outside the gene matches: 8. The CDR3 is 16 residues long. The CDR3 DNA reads TGTGCCAGCAGTTCCCCCGCCAGGGGGCTTAACTATGGCTACACCTTC. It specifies CASSSPARGLNYGYTF.

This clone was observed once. The CDR3 sequence: CASSQDGEGSQPQHF. The DNA of the CDR3 is TGCGCCAGCAGCCAAGATGGGGAGGGGAGCCAGCCCCAGCATTTT. The chain combines TRBV4-3 with TRBJ1-5; TRBD1 is a possible D gene (5 bases). The CDR3 has 15 amino acids. The V gene's germline CDR1 is LGHNA and CDR2 YSLEER. Trimming left V 0 bases short and J 7 bases short, with 13 bases between.

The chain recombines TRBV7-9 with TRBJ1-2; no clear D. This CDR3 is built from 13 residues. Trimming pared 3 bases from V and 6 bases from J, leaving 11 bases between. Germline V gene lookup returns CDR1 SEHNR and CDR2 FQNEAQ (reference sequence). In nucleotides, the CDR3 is TGTGCCAGCAGCTTGGGGTACGGCAATGGCTACACCTTC. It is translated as CASSLGYGNGYTF.

The CDR3 reads CASSLQGWQPQHF. CDR3 bases: TGTGCCAGCAGCCTTCAGGGTTGGCAGCCCCAGCATTTT. V gene TRBV6-6 combines with J gene TRBJ1-5, with D tentatively TRBD1 (5 bases). V lost 6 bases and J lost 7, with 13 bases in between. This CDR3 has 13 amino acids. In germline, CDR1 is MNHNY, CDR2 SVGAGI (reference sequence).

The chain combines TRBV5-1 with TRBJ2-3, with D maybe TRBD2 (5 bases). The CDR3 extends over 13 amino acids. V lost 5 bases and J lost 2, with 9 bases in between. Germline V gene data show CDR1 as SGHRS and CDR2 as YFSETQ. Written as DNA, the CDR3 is TGCGCCAGCAGGGCGAGGGACACAGATACGCAGTATTTT. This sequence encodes CASRARDTDTQYF.

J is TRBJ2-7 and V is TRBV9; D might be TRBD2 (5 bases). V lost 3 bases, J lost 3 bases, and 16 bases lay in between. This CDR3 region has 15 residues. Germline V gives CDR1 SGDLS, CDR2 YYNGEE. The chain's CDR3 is CASSAPRRADYEQYF. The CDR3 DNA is TGTGCCAGCAGCGCACCCAGGCGAGCGGACTACGAGCAGTACTTC.

The CDR3 nucleotides are TGCGCCAGCAGCTTATTTGACAGCGCCTACTACGAGCAGTACTTC. Encoded protein: CASSLFDSAYYEQYF. This chain joins TRBV5-1 and TRBJ2-7; maybe TRBD1 (5 bases). The germline V gene encodes CDR1 SGHRS and CDR2 YFSETQ. The CDR3 is made up of 15 amino acids. The germline V and J ends were trimmed by 2 bases and 3 bases, with 15 bases remaining between them. Full variable domain (remainder filled in from reference TRBV5-1 and TRBJ2-7): KAGVTQTPRYLIKTRGQQVTLSCSPISGHRSVSWYQQTPGQGLQFLFEYFSETQRNKGNFPGRFSGRQFSNSRSEMNVSTLELGDSALYLCASSLFDSAYYEQYFGPGTRLTVT.

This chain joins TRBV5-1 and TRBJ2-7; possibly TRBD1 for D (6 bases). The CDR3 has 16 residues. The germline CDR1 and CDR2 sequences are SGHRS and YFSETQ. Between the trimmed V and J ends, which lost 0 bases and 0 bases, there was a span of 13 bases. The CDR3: CASSLAGGQSSYEQYF. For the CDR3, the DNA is TGCGCCAGCAGCTTGGCCGGAGGACAGAGCTCCTACGAGCAGTACTTC. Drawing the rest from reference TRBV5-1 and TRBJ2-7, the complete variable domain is KAGVTQTPRYLIKTRGQQVTLSCSPISGHRSVSWYQQTPGQGLQFLFEYFSETQRNKGNFPGRFSGRQFSNSRSEMNVSTLELGDSALYLCASSLAGGQSSYEQYFGPGTRLTVT.

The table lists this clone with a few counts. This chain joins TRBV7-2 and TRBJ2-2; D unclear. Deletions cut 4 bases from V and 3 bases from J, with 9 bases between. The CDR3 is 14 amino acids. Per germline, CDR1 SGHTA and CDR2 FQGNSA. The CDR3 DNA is TGTGCCAGCAGCTCAACAGAGTACACCGGGGAGCTGTTTTTT. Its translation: CASSSTEYTGELFF. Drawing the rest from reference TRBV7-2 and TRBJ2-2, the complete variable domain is GAGVSQSPSNKVTEKGKDVELRCDPISGHTALYWYRQSLGQGLEFLIYFQGNSAPDKSGLPSDRFSAERTGGSVSTLTIQRTQQEDSAVYLCASSSTEYTGELFFGEGSRLTVL.

The CDR3 here is CTSSQRRNCGDRSTNYEQYF. The CDR3 DNA sequence: TGCACCAGCAGCCAAAGGCGAAATTGCGGAGACAGGTCAACGAATTACGAGCAGTACTTC. The chain uses TRBV1 and TRBJ2-7; TRBD1, the table's D call, was not compared with the DNA. TRBV1 is assigned pseudogene status. The CDR3 has 20 amino acids.